Given below is one T cell receptor beta chain in context. The target of this receptor is not known. No qualities accompany the bases; no much larger clone lies one base away. The sample originates from a study of low-dose radiotherapy and immunotherapy resistance in tumors (dated by TCRdb to the early 2020s). Describing the broader study: Patients in Cohort 1 were given 0.5 Gy per fraction every 2 weeks, and the prescribed total PTV dose was 6.5 Gy. In Cohort 2, 1 Gy per fraction was delivered every two weeks, for a total of 13 Gy over 26 weeks. Patients were given nivolumab as a 240 mg flat dose every two weeks and ipilimumab at 1 mg/kg every six weeks, with both drugs delivered intravenously. Intravenous cyclophosphamide at 200 mg/m2 was administered every two weeks, one day ahead of each radiation and immunotherapy administration. Starting on cycle 1 day 1, patients took 300 mg of aspirin by mouth once daily for four cycles. Randomization of trial participants into treatment groups was not performed. The translational analysis covered eight patients: three from the first dose cohort and the first five from the second dose cohort.

Superscript III and a set of TRAV- and TRBV-specific primers were used to synthesize first-strand cDNA, so that both TCRalpha and TCRbeta chains were covered. An approximately 20-cycle PCR with Phusion amplified the TCRs, pairing a constant-region primer with the adapter that was attached to the V primers. The MessageAmp II aRNA Amplification Kit was used to amplify the isolated mRNA, with in vitro transcription run for roughly 15 hours at 37 degrees C. mRNA for TCR sequencing was isolated with the Dynabeads mRNA DIRECT Purification Kit. Indexed Illumina adapters were added in a second 25-cycle Phusion PCR, and the resulting products were purified with AMPure XP beads. The original pipeline was this. Using custom Perl scripts, TCR sequences that encoded the same protein were pooled, out-of-frame sequences were dropped, and the abundance of each clonotype was calculated. Any TCR sequence supported by only a single read was excluded from analysis. Repertoire metrics included Shannon entropy, Gini index, clonality, richness, and frequency of TCRs shared between repertoires. The raw public reads went through TCRdb reprocessing: fastp at Q25, MiXCR clone calling, in-frame beta chains kept. Entries are consolidated by CDR3 protein sequence, retaining the most common genes and DNA. TCRdb's processing, not the authors', yielded these V and J calls. The table for this sample lists roughly 11,000 distinct CDR3 sequences; around three fifths of them were counted only once. About 12% of the sample belongs to the ten largest clones.

Relative to germline, V is 3 bases shorter and J is 5 bases shorter, with 8 bases between their ends. The CDR3 runs 11 amino acids, cysteine and phenylalanine included. Just the 33-base CDR3 DNA is kept, in frame starting at base 1. The germline V gene gives CDR1 as SQVTM and CDR2 as ANQGSEA. The donors took part in RACIN, a single-arm, phase I, dose-escalation trial that combined nivolumab, ipilimumab, aspirin, low-dose cyclophosphamide and low-dose radiotherapy. Patients with advanced, TIL-negative solid tumors were considered eligible. The TCR was taken from a human donor with advanced metastatic prostate, ovarian, gallbladder or colorectal cancer (not recorded which). This table probably holds off-target reads from a library built for another chain. Recombination connected TRBV29-1 to TRBJ2-7; TRBD2 could be the D gene, as 6 bases match. The CDR3 is CSVEWGDEQYF. The sequence in DNA is TGCAGCGTTGAGTGGGGGGACGAGCAGTACTTC.